This TCR beta chain was sequenced during a study of blood T cell repertoires in COVID-19. TCRdb's copy holds only in-frame clones and misses some; the assay was immunoSEQ multiplex PCR. Here the sample spans 150,000 to 180,000 clones, 76% being singletons. The sequence derives from a woman older than 75 with acute or convalescent COVID-19. The specimen was peripheral blood.

The CDR3 protein is CASSVAARNTEAFF. As DNA, the CDR3 is TGTGCCAGCAGCGTAGCAGCTAGGAACACTGAAGCTTTCTTT. The V gene is TRBV9, the J gene TRBJ1-1; D not resolved. There are 14 residues in the CDR3. Germline V lookup: CDR1 SGDLS, CDR2 YYNGEE. Trimming removed 0 bases at V and 1 base at J, with 7 bases between.